This T cell receptor beta chain was sequenced in a study of cytomegalovirus exposure and HLA in healthy donors (dated by TCRdb to 2016 to 2017). In terms of the full investigation: An earlier analysis of approximately 640 of the donors reported more than 250 Gb of sequence data and some 120 million unique TCR beta sequences from approximately 180 million T cells. Every discovery cohort repertoire had been produced on one sequencing platform. The study profiled the T cell repertoires of under 700 subjects by immunosequencing and related them to cytomegalovirus serostatus. Donor age, sex, ethnicity and CMV serostatus were collected together with the repertoire data. An early release that covered about 600 HLA-typed donors contained approximately 300 gigabases of sequencing data and some 87 million unique TCR sequences. Five DR-DQ haplotypes were handled as single units for association and clustering, since linkage in the cohort was strong. The study was designed to test whether signatures of past pathogen exposure could be identified by cataloging public T cell receptors. Of the 350 to 400 genotyped donors, roughly 80% fell in the genetic ancestry cluster associated with self-reported Caucasian donors. Along with the roughly 710-subject first cohort, a separate validation cohort of over a hundred different subjects was used. The number of typed donors differed by locus: roughly 629-630 for A, B, C, DRB1 and DQB1; approximately 520 for DQA1; 606 for DPA1; and around 490 for DPB1. In a later genetic analysis, genome-wide SNP genotypes for about 60% of the 666 donors were used, and that subset was treated as a discovery cohort. Among about 390 genotyped donors of the cohort, an average of approximately 240,000 unique TCR beta nucleotide sequences were sequenced per donor, 15% to 20% of them non-productive. To predict cytomegalovirus infection status, the study brought together high-throughput TCR immunosequencing, statistical association of individual TCRs with disease status, and machine learning. Both class I and class II loci were covered by HLA typing, at four-digit resolution. In the later analysis, no new phenotypic data were used to find candidate immune exposures; instead, reliance was placed on TCR beta sequences and their occurrence across donors. To study patterns of TCR occurrence, a later analysis re-analyzed previously published TCR beta repertoires from 666 donors and added high-resolution HLA genotyping. An earlier analysis of some 600 of the donors applied high-throughput TCR beta sequencing to assess whether each TCR beta V gene segment acted as functional or pseudogenic.

The paper as a whole reports these results and caveats: Because some donors lacked HLA typing at each locus, the association tests relied only on the typed subset. The classifier was reported to diagnose cytomegalovirus status with high specificity and sensitivity in both the original cohort and the validation cohort. Presence/absence analyses assumed roughly uniform sequencing depth across donors, an assumption that may not hold. A later analysis reported that several top co-occurrence clusters appeared linked to parvovirus B19, influenza, CMV and Epstein-Barr virus. Most TCR sequences were observed very rarely across donors, whereas some public TCRs were present in many individuals. The authors suggested that the approach could potentially be generalized to other disease states and immunological phenotypes. In a later genetic analysis, a missense DCLRE1C variant was associated with V-gene and J-gene trimming of TCR beta chains, and the association was replicated in an independent cohort. Compared with equally common non-associated chains, HLA-associated TCR beta chains in a later analysis were more clonally expanded and had lower generation probabilities. In an earlier analysis of about 600 of the donors, most TCR beta V segments appeared in productive rearrangements about 90% or about 30% of the time, broadly matching IMGT annotations. A cluster of highly shared sequence variants was judged likely to be a technical artifact of the sequencing pipeline. This cohort had only TCR beta chains sequenced, and the lack of alpha or paired-chain data limited which features could be detected. The only immune exposure information available for the cohort was CMV serostatus. According to a later analysis, most CMV-associated TCR beta chains appeared to be HLA-restricted, and the HLA associations seemed to be driven largely by CMV exposure. Compared with the 666-donor mean, donors in an Asian-associated ancestry cluster had fewer N-insertions in productive TCRs, according to a later genetic analysis. Some IMGT-functional V segments, including TRBV6-2 and TRBV6-3, could not be distinguished by the 87-base-pair reads and were therefore excluded. In a later analysis, the rate of TCR association differed among HLA loci, with DRB1 alleles having the most associated TCRs and HLA-C alleles having the fewest. The study gave a list of around 170 TCR beta chains associated with cytomegalovirus. A further reported finding was that TCR beta sequences accurately predicted the HLA-A and HLA-B alleles for most subjects in the first cohort. At a false discovery rate of 0.05, a later analysis linked roughly 17,000 TCR beta sequences to specific HLA alleles. Linkage disequilibrium might explain the correlated functional status among segregating V segments, but an unknown experimental factor could not be excluded. In vitro tests confirmed that a few of the cytomegalovirus-associated TCR beta chains recognize cytomegalovirus antigens. Because counts were too low, roughly 17 rarely observed V segments, including chromosome 9 orphons, were left out of the earlier analysis of 500 to 650 of the donors. Strong co-occurrence of HLA alleles, especially DR and DQ, made assigning TCR associations to individual alleles difficult.

The cohort was made up of 666 healthy bone marrow donors. Cohort members were all nominally healthy when sampled, although unrecorded immune exposures were likely present. The donor was CMV seropositive and was included in the group of 290 or so seropositive cohort members. A peripheral blood sample was collected from each donor, and TCR beta sequencing was performed on peripheral blood mononuclear cells. Genomic DNA was extracted from the blood cell samples with the Qiagen DNeasy Blood Extraction Kit. Receptor libraries were prepared by the immunoSEQ multiplex PCR assay. The multiplex PCR relied on a mix of 60 forward primers for TCR Vbeta segments and 13 reverse primers for TCR Jbeta segments. A multiplex PCR assay on genomic DNA amplified the CDR3 region of rearranged TCR beta genes. On the Illumina HiSeq System, the amplified TCR beta libraries were sequenced as 87-base-pair reads. Concerning the study's data processing: Across the 700 or so repertoires, a later analysis counted 80 million or so unique TCR beta chains, roughly 11 million of which were shared by at least two donors. A nearest-neighbor algorithm error-corrected the raw reads and collapsed the reads into unique sequences, merging closely related sequences to remove PCR and sequencing errors. CDR3 sequences were aligned to IMGT reference sequences to assign V, D and J gene segments. For a sequence to be retained, at least a six-nucleotide match to both a V gene segment and a J gene segment was required. A rearrangement counted as productive if the CDR3 had no stop codons and remained in frame with V and J, and every other rearrangement counted as non-productive. CDR3 was defined according to IMGT convention as the region running from the second conserved V-encoded cysteine to the conserved J-encoded phenylalanine. The earlier analysis of about 590 of the donors excluded sequences that lacked an unambiguous match to a single V gene segment. In an earlier analysis of approximately 550 of the donors, V segments were called functional above 56.7% productive rearrangements and were called segregating when the between-donor standard deviation exceeded 5%. A statistical classification framework was developed to diagnose cytomegalovirus status using the catalog of TCR beta chain sequences. In a later analysis, V and J genes were assigned by comparing TCR nucleotide sequences against IMGT/GENE-DB human TR gene sequences. In a later analysis, CDR3 sequences and most-parsimonious VDJ recombination scenarios were assigned using the TCRdist pipeline. In a later analysis, each TCR beta chain was defined by its CDR3 amino acid sequence together with its V-gene family, and reads without a unique V-gene family were excluded. To address suspected cross-contamination and a sequencing artifact, a later analysis removed several hundred highly shared, low-generation-probability nucleotide sequences. In a later analysis, a clonal expansion index was calculated for each public chain from normalized within-repertoire ranks of inferred template counts. In a later analysis, generation probabilities were computed with a VDJ recombination model fitted to out-of-frame rearrangements, and the resulting probabilities were checked against IGoR. A later analysis scored TCR-TCR, TCR-HLA and TCR-CMV co-occurrence with hypergeometric tests, applying a repertoire-size bias correction to TCR pairs. In a later analysis, false discovery rates were estimated by permuting HLA or CMV assignments 20 times. In a later analysis, co-occurring TCRs were grouped using DBSCAN, with TCRdist sequence similarity added in when clustering inside HLA-allele-positive subsets. Repertoires with fewer than 30,000 or more than 120,000 public chains were left out of co-occurrence clustering, as were five repertoires with anomalous nucleotide sharing. TCRdb stores this immuneACCESS table with in-frame sequences only. Part of the clones is absent; in the studies checked, under half of the shortfall reflects unresolved V genes, and no reason is known for the rest. From that table come the V and J calls and clone size; the DNA was used to work out D and trimming. The table for this sample lists roughly 150,000 clones; 64% of them were counted only once. The top ten clones comprise about 3% of the sample.

This clone has just a few counts. This receptor's antigen is unknown. Base quality data are lacking; no much larger clone is found one base away. The germline V gene provides CDR1 MNHEY and CDR2 SVGAGI. Trimming takes 8 bases off V and 5 bases off J; junction bases not matched to a gene: 4. From the cysteine up to the phenylalanine, the CDR3 has a length of 13 residues. Just CDR3 DNA is preserved here, 39 bases in frame from base 1. The sequence came from a woman aged 25 to 39 in good health and CMV-seropositive. The rearranged chain carries TRBV6-5 and TRBJ1-1; TRBD1 matches 11 bases in the middle. Sequencing used PBMCs. The CDR3 protein: CASGTGGDTEAFF. The DNA sequence is given as TGTGCCAGCGGGACAGGGGGGGATACTGAAGCTTTCTTT.